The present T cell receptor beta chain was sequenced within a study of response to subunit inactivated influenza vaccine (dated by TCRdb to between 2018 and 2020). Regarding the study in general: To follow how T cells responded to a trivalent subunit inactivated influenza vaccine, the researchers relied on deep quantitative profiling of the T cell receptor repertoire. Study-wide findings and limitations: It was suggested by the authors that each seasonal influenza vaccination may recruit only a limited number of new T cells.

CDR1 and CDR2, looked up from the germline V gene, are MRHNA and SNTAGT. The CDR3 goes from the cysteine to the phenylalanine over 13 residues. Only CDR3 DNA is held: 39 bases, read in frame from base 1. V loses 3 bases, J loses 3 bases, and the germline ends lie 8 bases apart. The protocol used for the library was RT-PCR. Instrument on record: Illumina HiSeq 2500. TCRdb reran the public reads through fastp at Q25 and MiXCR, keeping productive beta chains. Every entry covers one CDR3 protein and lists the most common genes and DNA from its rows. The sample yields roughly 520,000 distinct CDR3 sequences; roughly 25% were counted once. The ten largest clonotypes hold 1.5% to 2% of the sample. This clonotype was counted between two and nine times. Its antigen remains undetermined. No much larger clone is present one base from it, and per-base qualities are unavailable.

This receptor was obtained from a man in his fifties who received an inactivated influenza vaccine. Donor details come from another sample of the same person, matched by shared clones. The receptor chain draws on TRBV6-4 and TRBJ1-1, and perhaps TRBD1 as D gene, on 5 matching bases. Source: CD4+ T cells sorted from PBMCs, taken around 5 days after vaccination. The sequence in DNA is TGTGCCAGCAGTGAGGGGCGCGACACTGAAGCTTTCTTT. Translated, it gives CASSEGRDTEAFF.